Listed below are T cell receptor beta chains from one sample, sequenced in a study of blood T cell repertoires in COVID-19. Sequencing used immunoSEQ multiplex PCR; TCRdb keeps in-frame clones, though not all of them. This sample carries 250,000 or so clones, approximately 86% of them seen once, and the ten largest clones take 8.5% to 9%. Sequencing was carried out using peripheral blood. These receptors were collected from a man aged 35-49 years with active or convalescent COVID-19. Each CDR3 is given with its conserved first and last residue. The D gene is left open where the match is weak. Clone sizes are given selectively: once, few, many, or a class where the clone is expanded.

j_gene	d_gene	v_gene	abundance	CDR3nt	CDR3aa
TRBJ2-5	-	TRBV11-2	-	TGTGCCAGCAGCTTAGAGGTGGGGGAGGCTCGGGAGACCCAGTACTTC	CASSLEVGEARETQYF
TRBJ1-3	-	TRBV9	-	TGTGCCAGCAGCGTAGGACAGACCTCTGGAAACACCATATATTTT	CASSVGQTSGNTIYF
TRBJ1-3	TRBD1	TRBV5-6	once	TGTGCCAGCAGCTACGGGACAGCAGGAAACACCATATATTTT	CASSYGTAGNTIYF
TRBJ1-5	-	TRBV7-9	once	TGTGCCAGCAGCTCCTCAGGGAGCAATCAGCCCCAGCATTTT	CASSSSGSNQPQHF
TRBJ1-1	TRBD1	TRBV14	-	TGTGCCAGCAGTCAACAGGGGGCTGAAGCTTTCTTT	CASSQQGAEAFF
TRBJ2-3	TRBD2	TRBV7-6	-	TGTGCCAGCAGCTTAGCGGTCGGGGGGGGCACAGATACGCAGTATTTT	CASSLAVGGGTDTQYF
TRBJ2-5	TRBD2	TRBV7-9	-	TGTGCCAGCAGCTCACTAGCGGGAGTCGAGTACTTC	CASSSLAGVEYF
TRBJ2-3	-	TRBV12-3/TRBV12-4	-	TGTGCCAGCAGCAGAGGGGATACGCAGTATTTT	CASSRGDTQYF
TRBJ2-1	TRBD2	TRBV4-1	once	TGCGCCAGCAGCCAAGTTGATGCTAGCGGGGGGTCCTACAATGAGCAGTTCTTC	CASSQVDASGGSYNEQFF
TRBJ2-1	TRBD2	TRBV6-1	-	TGTGCCAGCAGTGAAAACAGGGCTAGCGGGGGTGAGCAGTTCTTC	CASSENRASGGEQFF
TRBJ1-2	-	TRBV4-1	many	TGCGCCAGCAGCCAAGTTAGTCAGGGGAGAGGAAGCTATGGCTACACCTTC	CASSQVSQGRGSYGYTF
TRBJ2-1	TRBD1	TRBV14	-	TGTGCCAGCAGCCCAGCGGGACAGGGGATCTTCTACAATGAGCAGTTCTTC	CASSPAGQGIFYNEQFF
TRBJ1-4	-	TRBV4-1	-	TGCGCCAGCAGCCAGGAAACCCAGGGCAAGAAAAAACTGTTTTTT	CASSQETQGKKKLFF
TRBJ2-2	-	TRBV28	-	TGTGCCAGCAGTTTGTACTCGGCGGGTGGGTCGAACACCGGGGAGCTGTTTTTT	CASSLYSAGGSNTGELFF
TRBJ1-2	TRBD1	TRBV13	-	TGTGCCAGCAGCCTAGGGGGCGCCGACTATGGCTACACCTTC	CASSLGGADYGYTF
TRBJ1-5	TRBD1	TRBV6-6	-	TGTGCCAGCAGACCAACAGGGGATAATCAGCCCCAGCATTTT	CASRPTGDNQPQHF
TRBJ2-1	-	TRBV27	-	TGTGCCAGCAGGTTGCTTACGGGAGTCCACAATGAGCAGTTCTTC	CASRLLTGVHNEQFF
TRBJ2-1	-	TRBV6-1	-	TGTGCCAGCAGTGAAGCTTATTCCTTCGAGGGGAGGAAGGGGAACAATGAGCAGTTCTTC	CASSEAYSFEGRKGNNEQFF
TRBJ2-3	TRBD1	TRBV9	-	TGTGCCAGCAGCGTACAGGGGGCGACCACAGATACGCAGTATTTT	CASSVQGATTDTQYF
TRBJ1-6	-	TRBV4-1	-	TGCGCCAGCAGCCAAGAAGCTAGGACAATAGGTTCACCCCTCCACTTT	CASSQEARTIGSPLHF
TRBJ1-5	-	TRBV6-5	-	TGTGCCAGCAGTTACAGCGGGGGCGAGGGCGATCAGCCCCAGCATTTT	CASSYSGGEGDQPQHF
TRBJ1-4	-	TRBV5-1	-	TGCGCCAGCAGCTTGGAGGGCACTAGACGGACTAATGAAAAACTGTTTTTT	CASSLEGTRRTNEKLFF